The 27 T cell receptor beta chains reported below all come from one sample, sequenced in a study of CD8+ T cells in alopecia areata. cDNA prepared by RNA extraction and subsequent reverse transcription served as the template for sequencing. Measured with immunoSEQ multiplex PCR; TCRdb has only the in-frame clones, and not every one. The data hold over 200,000 clones, with 50% to 60% observed a single time. The sequenced sample was CD4+ T cells sorted from blood, obtained at week 0. These receptors were taken from a human donor with alopecia areata.

On this clone itself: One end of the junction varies from germline; a read error may be responsible. The chain has TRBV2 and TRBJ1-5; no firm D call. Germline CDR1 is SNHLY and CDR2 is FYNNEI. The length of the CDR3 is 14 residues. The CDR3 region is CASREGGNNQPQHF. CDR3 sequence (DNA): TGTGCCAGCAGAGAAGGAGGTAACAATCAGCCCCAGCATTTT.

The chain has TRBV6-5 and TRBJ2-4, with D perhaps matching TRBD1 or TRBD2 (5 bases each). Germline V CDR1 and CDR2: MNHEY, SVGAGI. The V and J ends lost 0 bases and 6 bases respectively, with 9 bases between them. The CDR3 spans 14 residues. The CDR3 region is CASSYSGVGNIQYF. The CDR3 DNA reads as TGTGCCAGCAGTTACTCGGGGGTTGGAAACATTCAGTACTTC.

The chain has TRBV9 and TRBJ1-2, with D maybe TRBD1 (5 bases). CDR3 length: 14 amino acids. Germline loops: CDR1 SGDLS, CDR2 YYNGEE. Trimming removed 0 bases at V and 4 bases at J, with 10 bases between. DNA of the CDR3: TGTGCCAGCAGCGTAGGTGGCAGGGCCTATGGCTACACCTTC. Protein product: CASSVGGRAYGYTF.

The chain couples TRBV11-2 to TRBJ1-5; maybe TRBD1 (5 bases). Trimming removed 1 base at V and 6 bases at J, with 13 bases between. The CDR3 totals 15 residues. Germline V lookup: CDR1 SGHAT, CDR2 FQNNGV. Here the CDR3 reads CASSLALGGSQPQHF. CDR3 coding DNA: TGTGCCAGCAGCTTAGCCCTCGGGGGAAGTCAGCCCCAGCATTTT.

This chain links TRBV23-1 with TRBJ2-5, with D perhaps matching TRBD1 or TRBD2 (5 bases each). TRBV23-1 is annotated as an ORF whose role is uncertain. This CDR3 comprises 14 residues. The germline V and J ends were trimmed by 7 bases and 3 bases, with 15 bases remaining between them. CDR3 bases: TGCGCCAGCACGACGGCCGGGACCAAAGAGACCCAGTACTTC. As protein: CASTTAGTKETQYF.

The chain carries TRBV30 and TRBJ1-3; 7 bases are a match to TRBD1. J lost 4 bases, V lost 2 bases, and 2 bases had no gene match. This CDR3 spans 13 amino acids. Germline CDR1 and CDR2: GTSNPN and SVGIG (reference sequence). The CDR3 coding sequence is TGTGCCTGGAGTCCGGACAGGGGAAACACCATATATTTT. Protein product: CAWSPDRGNTIYF.

The chain links TRBV30 to TRBJ1-2; 12 nucleotides align to TRBD1. This CDR3 region has 15 residues. V lost 5 bases and J lost 5; bases outside the gene matches: 9. Per the germline V gene, CDR1 is GTSNPN and CDR2 is SVGIG (reference sequence). CDR3 bases: TGTGCCTGGCACCACCCGGGACAGGGGGCATATGGCTACACCTTC. Amino acid sequence: CAWHHPGQGAYGYTF.

CDR3 loop: CASSVVGGDHEQYF. CDR3 DNA sequence: TGCGCCAGCAGTGTAGTCGGTGGAGACCACGAGCAGTACTTC. The J gene is TRBJ2-7, the V gene TRBV10-2, with D uncertain. V was clipped by 4 bases and J by 5 bases, with 15 bases between them. Germline values: CDR1 WSHSY, CDR2 SAAADI. This CDR3 has 14 residues.

In its sample, this clone was seen once. This sequence joins TRBV5-1 and TRBJ2-7, with unresolved D. From germline, CDR1 is SGHRS and CDR2 YFSETQ. The CDR3 runs to 11 residues. The V and J ends lost 4 bases and 6 bases respectively, with 8 bases between them. CDR3: CASSPRPEQYF. CDR3 DNA sequence: TGCGCCAGCAGCCCCCGCCCCGAGCAGTACTTC.

The rearrangement uses TRBV10-3 and TRBJ1-5; weak D call: TRBD1 (5 bases). Per germline, CDR1 ENHRY and CDR2 SYGVKD. Trimming left V 6 bases short and J 5 bases short, with 11 bases between. This CDR3 has 13 amino acids. The CDR3 spells CAISGGIDQPQHF. In DNA, the CDR3 is TGTGCCATCAGCGGGGGTATCGATCAGCCCCAGCATTTT.

This clone was counted a few times. The gene calls are TRBV5-1 and TRBJ2-3; D gene ambiguous. V was cut by 1 base and J by 0 bases, with 12 bases left in between. Germline loops: CDR1 SGHRS, CDR2 YFSETQ. The CDR3 loop spans 16 amino acids. The CDR3 reads CASSLTAITSTDTQYF. As DNA, the CDR3 is TGCGCCAGCAGCTTGACGGCTATCACTAGCACAGATACGCAGTATTTT.

The V and J genes are TRBV29-1 and TRBJ2-1, with TRBD2 matching 9 bases. V trimming: 5 bases; J trimming: 0 bases; junction bases outside the gene matches: 2. Germline loops: CDR1 SQVTM, CDR2 ANQGSEA. The CDR3 covers 14 residues. The CDR3 region is CSVIAGDSYNEQFF. CDR3 bases: TGCAGCGTTATAGCGGGAGACTCCTACAATGAGCAGTTCTTC.

V and J are TRBV7-9 and TRBJ2-3; the match to TRBD2 covers 7 bases. CDR3 length: 14 amino acids. CDR1 is SEHNR and CDR2 is FQNEAQ in the germline V gene (reference sequence). Trimming at V came to 8 bases and at J to 2 bases, leaving 7 bases not matched to a gene. The chain's CDR3 is CASVAGLVTDTQYF. CDR3 DNA: TGTGCCAGCGTAGCGGGCCTAGTCACAGATACGCAGTATTTT.

The chain uses TRBV28 and TRBJ1-2, with 8 bases matching TRBD1. Germline loops: CDR1 MDHEN, CDR2 SYDVKM. The CDR3 extends over 15 amino acids. The V and J ends lost 3 bases and 6 bases, in that order; junction bases with no gene match: 9. The CDR3 region has the DNA TGTGCCAGCAGTTTTGCCGGGACAGGACTCGATGGCTACACCTTC. Translation: CASSFAGTGLDGYTF.

The CDR3 protein is CASSFWDRGRQYF. CDR3 sequence (DNA): TGTGCCAGCAGTTTCTGGGACAGGGGAAGGCAGTACTTC. The genes are TRBV27 and TRBJ2-7, with TRBD1 matching 10 bases. The trim removed 3 bases at V and 9 bases at J, leaving 5 bases unmatched. Germline loops: CDR1 MNHEY, CDR2 SMNVEV (reference sequence). This CDR3 has 13 amino acids.

V gene TRBV6-5 combines with J gene TRBJ1-2, with 8 bases aligning to TRBD1. The CDR3 is 14 amino acids. V lost 2 bases, J lost 6 bases, and 5 bases stayed unmatched. Per the germline V gene, CDR1 is MNHEY and CDR2 is SVGAGI. CDR3 loop: CASSYRDRYNGYTF. CDR3 nucleotide sequence: TGTGCCAGCAGTTACCGGGACAGGTACAATGGCTACACCTTC.

J is TRBJ2-7 and V is TRBV29-1; TRBD2 agrees at 7 bases. Per germline, CDR1 SQVTM and CDR2 ANQGSEA. The trim removed 4 bases at V and 6 bases at J, leaving 9 bases unmatched. There are 13 residues in the CDR3. The chain's CDR3 is CSVGREFGAEQYF. The CDR3 region has the DNA TGCAGCGTTGGGCGGGAGTTTGGGGCCGAGCAGTACTTC.

This clone has more than one count but fewer than ten. The chain carries TRBV18 and TRBJ2-7; D gene ambiguous. V gave up 2 bases and J gave up 5 bases, with 7 bases separating them. The germline V gene has CDR1 KGHSH and CDR2 LQKENI. The CDR3 runs 12 residues. The CDR3 sequence is CASSPTGDEQYF. In DNA form, the CDR3 reads TGTGCCAGCTCACCAACTGGGGACGAGCAGTACTTC. The whole variable domain, filled in from reference TRBV18 and TRBJ2-7, reads NAGVMQNPRHLVRRRGQEARLRCSPMKGHSHVYWYRQLPEEGLKFMVYLQKENIIDESGMPKERFSAEFPKEGPSILRIQQVVRGDSAAYFCASSPTGDEQYFGPGTRLTVT.

The chain has TRBV9 and TRBJ2-2, with D possibly called TRBD1 or TRBD2 (5 bases each). Germline lookup yields CDR1 SGDLS and CDR2 YYNGEE. CDR3 length equals 14 residues. The ends were cut back, 1 base at V and 5 bases at J, with 9 bases in the middle. The CDR3 reads CASSVRGETGELFF. CDR3 in DNA: TGTGCCAGCAGCGTAAGGGGAGAGACCGGGGAGCTGTTTTTT. The full variable domain, with the rest looked up from reference TRBV9 and TRBJ2-2, is DSGVTQTPKHLITATGQRVTLRCSPRSGDLSVYWYQQSLDQGLQFLIQYYNGEERAKGNILERFSAQQFPDLHSELNLSSLELGDSALYFCASSVRGETGELFFGEGSRLTVL.

The rearrangement links TRBV4-1 to TRBJ2-3, with 8 bases identical to TRBD2. Germline V gene lookup returns CDR1 MGHRA and CDR2 YSYEKL. Losses at the gene ends were 1 base for V and 2 bases for J; bases not matched to a gene: 8. This CDR3 spans 17 amino acids. The CDR3 loop is CASSQARGGLPTDTQYF. CDR3 sequence (DNA): TGCGCCAGCAGCCAAGCTCGGGGGGGACTACCCACAGATACGCAGTATTTT.

The V gene is TRBV27, the J gene TRBJ2-3; D remains unclear. The CDR3 is made up of 16 amino acids. Germline assignment: CDR1 MNHEY and CDR2 SMNVEV (reference sequence). Trimming shortened V by 2 bases and J by 2 bases, and 14 bases separated the two germline ends. CDR3 bases: TGTGCCAGCAGTTTAGGGCAACTCGGCTCCACAGATACGCAGTATTTT. Protein: CASSLGQLGSTDTQYF.

The gene calls are TRBV9 and TRBJ2-7; 9 nucleotides agree with TRBD1. The CDR3 is made up of 15 amino acids. The germline V gene encodes CDR1 SGDLS and CDR2 YYNGEE. Trimming at V came to 3 bases and at J to 4 bases, leaving 8 bases not matched to a gene. The CDR3 coding sequence is TGTGCCAGCAGCGAGGGGACAGGGCGAGTGTACGAGCAGTACTTC. This sequence encodes CASSEGTGRVYEQYF.

The chain uses TRBV5-6 and TRBJ2-3, with a weak D call TRBD1 (6 bases). V was shortened by 4 bases and J by 5 bases, with 20 bases between the two germline ends. From germline, CDR1 is SGHDT and CDR2 YYEEEE. This CDR3 has 16 amino acids. The CDR3 coding sequence is TGTGCCAGCAGCCTAACCGGGACACCTTCCCAAGATACGCAGTATTTT. Amino acids: CASSLTGTPSQDTQYF.

The chain recombines TRBV11-2 with TRBJ1-5, with D uncertain. Between the trimmed V and J ends, which lost 5 bases and 3 bases, there was a span of 14 bases. This CDR3 is built from 15 residues. Germline CDR1 is SGHAT and CDR2 is FQNNGV. The CDR3 DNA reads TGTGCCAGCAGCGTGGACCTCGGGAACAATCAGCCCCAGCATTTT. Translation: CASSVDLGNNQPQHF.

V is TRBV27 and J is TRBJ2-7, with TRBD2 matching over 9 bases. V lost 6 bases, J lost 4 bases, and 13 bases stayed unmatched. The CDR3 runs to 16 residues. CDR1 is MNHEY and CDR2 is SMNVEV in the germline V gene (reference sequence). The CDR3 protein is CASSSARFAGGYEQYF. The CDR3 nucleotides read TGTGCCAGCAGCTCGGCTAGGTTCGCGGGAGGGTACGAGCAGTACTTC.

This chain uses TRBV11-2 with TRBJ2-7, with 10 bases that match TRBD2. Germline trimming cut 5 bases from V and 0 bases from J; bases unmatched to any gene: 13. The CDR3 consists of 18 residues. The germline CDR1 and CDR2 sequences are SGHAT and FQNNGV. The CDR3 DNA follows: TGTGCCAGCAGCCCTCCCCCTTTTAGCGGGGGGTCCTCCTACGAGCAGTACTTC. This gives the protein CASSPPPFSGGSSYEQYF.

The chain is built from TRBV7-8 and TRBJ1-6, with 7 bases matching TRBD1. Per the germline V gene, CDR1 is SGHVS and CDR2 is FQNEAQ. The V gene end was trimmed by 6 bases and the J gene end by 10 bases; junction bases not matched to a gene: 9. The CDR3 runs 14 residues. The CDR3 reads CASSPGQGVSPLHF. The CDR3 DNA follows: TGTGCCAGCAGTCCCGGTCAGGGGGTCTCACCCCTCCACTTT.